This T cell receptor (beta chain) was recorded in a study of OX40 agonist ivuxolimab in advanced cancers. The wider study: The group had a mean age of around 60 years, ranged from about 23 to 85, and was around 86% male. Three patients, one with hepatocellular carcinoma and two with cutaneous melanoma, achieved partial responses.

As to this clone: As yet, its antigen is unknown.

Broader study findings: Circulating CD4+ and CD8+ T cells showed clonal expansion by week 6 at 0.1 to 3.0 mg/kg.

CDR3 length: 15 amino acids. The protocol was immunoSEQ multiplex PCR, while the TCRdb copy is restricted to in-frame clones and leaves out a portion. Here the sample spans 55,000 to 75,000 clones, 75% to 90% being singletons. The receptor was derived from an adult with an advanced solid tumor such as melanoma, head and neck, liver or kidney cancer. This chain uses TRBV21-1 with TRBJ1-1. TRBV21-1 is a recognized pseudogene. The sequencing used CD4+ or CD8+ T cells sorted from blood, collected in a trial of the OX40 agonist ivuxolimab. CDR3 DNA sequence: TGTGCCAGCAGCAAAGACTTAGCTACGAACACTGAAGCTTTCTTT. It codes for CASSKDLATNTEAFF.